The sequence of this T cell receptor beta chain was determined in a study of blood T cell repertoires in COVID-19. Background on the study: Sample material is recorded as cDNA or gDNA derived from T cells, B-cell-depleted T cells, or PBMCs.

Germline values: CDR1 SGDLS, CDR2 YYNGEE. The CDR3 covers 16 residues. Deletions cut 0 bases from V and 3 bases from J, with 13 bases between. In the authors' methods: Nucleated cell counts were estimated from reference gene primer amplification. The data were produced by immunoSEQ multiplex PCR, yet TCRdb's version contains in-frame clones alone and is incomplete. V, J and clone size are taken as reported in that table, and D and trimming were inferred from the DNA itself. The table records around 300,000 clones, over 75% of them present only once. Sequenced material: peripheral blood. This chain uses TRBV9 with TRBJ1-3, with a possible D match to TRBD1 (6 bases). This receptor was identified in a man between 18 and 35 years old with active or convalescent COVID-19. DNA for the CDR3: TGTGCCAGCAGCGTAGACAGGGTGAGAGGTGGAAACACCATATATTTT. This codes for CASSVDRVRGGNTIYF.